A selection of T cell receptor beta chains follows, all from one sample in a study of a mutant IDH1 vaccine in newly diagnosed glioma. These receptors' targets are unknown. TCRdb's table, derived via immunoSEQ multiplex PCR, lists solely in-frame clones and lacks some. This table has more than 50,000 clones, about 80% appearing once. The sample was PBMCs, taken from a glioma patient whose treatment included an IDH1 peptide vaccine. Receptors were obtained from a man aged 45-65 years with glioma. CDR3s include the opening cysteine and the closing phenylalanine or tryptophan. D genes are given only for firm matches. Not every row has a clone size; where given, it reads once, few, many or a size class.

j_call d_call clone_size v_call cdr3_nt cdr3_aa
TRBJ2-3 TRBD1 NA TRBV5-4 TGTGCCAGCAGCTCCCGACAGGGGAGGACAGATACGCAGTATTTT CASSSRQGRTDTQYF
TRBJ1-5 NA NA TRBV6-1 TGTGCCAGCAGTGAAGACCCCCTGAGGCCCCAGCATTTT CASSEDPLRPQHF
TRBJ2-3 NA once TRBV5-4 TGTGCCAGCAGCTGGGACGGGACAGATACGCAGTATTTT CASSWDGTDTQYF
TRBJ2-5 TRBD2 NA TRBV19 TGTGCCAGTAGTCTATCCGGGACTAGCGGTTCGGAGACCCAGTACTTC CASSLSGTSGSETQYF
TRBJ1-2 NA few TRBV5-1 TGCGCCAGCAGCGGATCTACGGGACTCTATGGGGGCTACACCTTC CASSGSTGLYGGYTF
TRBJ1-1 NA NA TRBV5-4 TGTGCCAGCAGCTTTAACGATGAAGCTTTCTTT CASSFNDEAFF
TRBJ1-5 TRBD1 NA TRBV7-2 TGTGCCAGCAGCTTGGGGGACAGGGGCAATCAGCCCCAGCATTTT CASSLGDRGNQPQHF
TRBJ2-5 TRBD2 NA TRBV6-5 TGTGCCAGCAAAATGACTAGCGGGAAGCATGAGACCCAGTACTTC CASKMTSGKHETQYF
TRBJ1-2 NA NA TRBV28 TGTGCCAGCAGCCCCCAGGGCGGGTGGGGCTACACCTTC CASSPQGGWGYTF
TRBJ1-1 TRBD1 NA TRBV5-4 TGTGCCAGCAGCACAGGGGTTCAGAACACTGAAGCTTTCTTT CASSTGVQNTEAFF
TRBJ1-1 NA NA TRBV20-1 TGCAGTCTACGTGCGAACACTGAAGCTTTCTTT CSLRANTEAFF
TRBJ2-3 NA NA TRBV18 TGTGCCAGCTCGTTGGGACTCCGGGGCACAGATACGCAGTATTTT CASSLGLRGTDTQYF
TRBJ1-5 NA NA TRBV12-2 TGTGCAAGTCGCCCTAGTGCCTCGTATAGCAATCAGCCCCAGCATTTT CASRPSASYSNQPQHF
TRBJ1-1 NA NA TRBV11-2 TGTGCCAGCAGCTTACGAGTCAACACTGAAGCTTTCTTT CASSLRVNTEAFF
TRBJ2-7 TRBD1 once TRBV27 TGTGCCAGCAGCACCCCCAGGGGGCAATCCTACGAGCAGTACTTC CASSTPRGQSYEQYF
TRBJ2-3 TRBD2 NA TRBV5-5 TGTGCCAGCAGCTCAACTAGCGGATCCACAGATACGCAGTATTTT CASSSTSGSTDTQYF
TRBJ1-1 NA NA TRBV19 TGTGCCAGTAGTATAGGCCACTTGGGCACTGAAGCTTTCTTT CASSIGHLGTEAFF
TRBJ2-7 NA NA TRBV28 TGTGCCAGCAGTTCCGCTTACTCGAGCTCCTACGAGCAGTACTTC CASSSAYSSSYEQYF
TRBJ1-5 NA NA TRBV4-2 TGTGCCAGCAGCCCTCTGAGCAATCAGCCCCAGCATTTT CASSPLSNQPQHF
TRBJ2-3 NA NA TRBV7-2 TGTGCCAGCAGCTCCCCGCCAGGGGATACGCAGTATTTT CASSSPPGDTQYF
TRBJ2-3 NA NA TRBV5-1 TGCGCCAGCAGCTTGGAGGTCAGAACAGATACGCAGTATTTT CASSLEVRTDTQYF
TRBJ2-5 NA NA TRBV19 TGTGCCAGTAGGCCGATGGAAATAGAGACCCAGTACTTC CASRPMEIETQYF
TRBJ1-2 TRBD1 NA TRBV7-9 TGTGCCAGCAGCCGCGGAGGACAGGGGGCCGATGGCTACACCTTC CASSRGGQGADGYTF
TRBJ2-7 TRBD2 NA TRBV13 TGTGCCAGCAGCTTTACTAGCGGGAGCTACGAGCAGTACTTC CASSFTSGSYEQYF
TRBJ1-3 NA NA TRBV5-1 TGCGCCAGCAGAGAACCAAGCTCTGGAAACACCATATATTTT CASREPSSGNTIYF
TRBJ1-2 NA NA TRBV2 TGTGCCAGCAGTGTCGGGCAGAACTATGGCTACACCTTC CASSVGQNYGYTF
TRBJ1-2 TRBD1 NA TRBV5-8 TGTGCCAGCAGCTCAGGACAGGCCGTTAACTATGGCTACACCTTC CASSSGQAVNYGYTF
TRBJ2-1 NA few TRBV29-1 TGCAGCGTTGGAAACAATGAGCAGTTCTTC CSVGNNEQFF
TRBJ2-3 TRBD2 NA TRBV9 TGTGCCAGCAGCGTAGACGCTAGCGGGGGCTCAGATACGCAGTATTTT CASSVDASGGSDTQYF
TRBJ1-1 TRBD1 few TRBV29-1 TGCAGCGTGGGAGACAGGGTGAACACTGAAGCTTTCTTT CSVGDRVNTEAFF
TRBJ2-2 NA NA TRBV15 TGTGCCACCAGCAGAGGCGTGGGCGGGATTACCGGGGAGCTGTTTTTT CATSRGVGGITGELFF
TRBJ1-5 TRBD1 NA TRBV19 TGTGCCAGTAGGGCAGGGGCAGGGGGCCGGCAGCCCCAGCATTTT CASRAGAGGRQPQHF